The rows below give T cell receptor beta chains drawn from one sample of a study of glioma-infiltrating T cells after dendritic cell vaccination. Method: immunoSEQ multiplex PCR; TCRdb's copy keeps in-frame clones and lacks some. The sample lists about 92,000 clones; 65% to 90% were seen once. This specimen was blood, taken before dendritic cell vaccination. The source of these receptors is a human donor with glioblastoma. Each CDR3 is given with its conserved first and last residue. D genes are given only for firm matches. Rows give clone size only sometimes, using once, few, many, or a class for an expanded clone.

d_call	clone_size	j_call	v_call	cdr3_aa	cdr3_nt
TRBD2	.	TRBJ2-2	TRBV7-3	CASSLGGGTAGELFF	TGTGCCAGCAGCTTGGGCGGGGGGACGGCCGGGGAGCTGTTTTTT
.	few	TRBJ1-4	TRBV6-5	CGAGGRLEF	TGTGGAGCGGGGGGGAGATTGGAGTTT
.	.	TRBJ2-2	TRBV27	CASSFMEPDGELFF	TGTGCCAGCAGTTTCATGGAGCCCGACGGGGAGCTGTTTTTT
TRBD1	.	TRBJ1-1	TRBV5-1	CASSLGTGNTEAFF	TGCGCCAGCAGCTTAGGGACAGGGAACACTGAAGCTTTCTTT
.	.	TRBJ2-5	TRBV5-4	CASSPSRDLETQYF	TGTGCCAGCAGCCCTTCCCGGGACTTAGAGACCCAGTACTTC
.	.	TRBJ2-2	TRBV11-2	CASSLWAQGSGELFF	TGTGCCAGCAGCTTATGGGCGCAGGGGTCCGGGGAGCTGTTTTTT
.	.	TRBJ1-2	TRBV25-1	CASSGGRQGHGYTF	TGTGCCAGCAGTGGAGGGAGGCAGGGTCATGGCTACACCTTC
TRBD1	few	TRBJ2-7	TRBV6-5	CASSTRQGREYF	TGTGCCAGCAGTACTCGACAGGGACGGGAGTACTTC
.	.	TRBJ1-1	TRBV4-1	CASSQAGSHAEAFF	TGCGCCAGCAGCCAGGCAGGGTCCCACGCTGAAGCTTTCTTT
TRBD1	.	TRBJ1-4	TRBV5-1	CASSQGATGEKLFF	TGCGCCAGCAGTCAGGGGGCGACGGGTGAAAAACTGTTTTTT
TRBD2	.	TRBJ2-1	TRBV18	CASSPNAPSGDNEQFF	TGTGCCAGCTCACCAAATGCGCCTAGCGGGGACAATGAGCAGTTCTTC
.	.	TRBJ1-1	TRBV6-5	CASSKLSQGNTEAFF	TGTGCCAGCAGTAAATTGTCACAGGGGAACACTGAAGCTTTCTTT
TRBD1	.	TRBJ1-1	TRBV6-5	CASSWGQGYRTEAFF	TGTGCCAGCAGTTGGGGACAGGGGTATCGCACTGAAGCTTTCTTT
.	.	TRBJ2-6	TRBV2	CASSESGANVLTF	TGTGCCAGCAGTGAATCGGGGGCCAACGTCCTGACTTTC
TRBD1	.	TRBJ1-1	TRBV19	CASRLRQGNTEAFF	TGTGCCAGTAGGTTAAGACAGGGCAACACTGAAGCTTTCTTT
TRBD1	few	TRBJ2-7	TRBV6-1	CASSEDRDRAGAWNYEQYF	TGTGCCAGCAGTGAGGATCGGGACAGGGCAGGGGCGTGGAACTACGAGCAGTACTTC
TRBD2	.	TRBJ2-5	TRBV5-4	CASSAGTSVETQYF	TGTGCCAGCAGCGCGGGGACTAGCGTGGAGACCCAGTACTTC
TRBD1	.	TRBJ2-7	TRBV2	CASSGMGQDPYEQYF	TGTGCCAGCAGTGGCATGGGACAGGACCCCTACGAGCAGTACTTC
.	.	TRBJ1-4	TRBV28	CASSRDQGYNEKLFF	TGTGCCAGCAGTCGTGATCAGGGATATAATGAAAAACTGTTTTTT
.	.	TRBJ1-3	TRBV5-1	CASSLRGLDSGNTIYF	TGCGCCAGCAGCTTGAGGGGTCTGGACTCTGGAAACACCATATATTTT
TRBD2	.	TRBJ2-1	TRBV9	CASSLVPLAGGHDEQFF	TGTGCCAGCAGCTTAGTCCCCCTAGCGGGGGGGCACGATGAGCAGTTCTTC
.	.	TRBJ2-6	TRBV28	CASSPPGGANVLTF	TGTGCCAGCAGTCCCCCGGGTGGGGCCAACGTCCTGACTTTC
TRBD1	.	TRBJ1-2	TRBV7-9	CASSLGNRGLNYGYTF	TGTGCCAGCAGCTTAGGGAACAGGGGTTTAAACTATGGCTACACCTTC
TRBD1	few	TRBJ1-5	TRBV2	CASSPGTGNQPQHF	TGTGCCAGCAGCCCTGGGACAGGGAATCAGCCCCAGCATTTT
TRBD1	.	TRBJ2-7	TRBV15	CATSRGQGAAYEQYF	TGTGCCACCAGCAGAGGACAGGGGGCAGCCTACGAGCAGTACTTC
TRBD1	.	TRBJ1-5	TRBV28	CASSSSGQGRNQPQHF	TGTGCCAGCAGTTCCTCCGGACAGGGTAGAAATCAGCCCCAGCATTTT
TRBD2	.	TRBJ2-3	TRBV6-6	CASSYSSVTSADTQYF	TGTGCCAGCAGTTACTCGTCGGTGACTAGCGCCGATACGCAGTATTTT
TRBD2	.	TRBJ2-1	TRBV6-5	CASSQPGLAGYEQFF	TGTGCCAGCAGTCAGCCGGGACTAGCGGGATATGAGCAGTTCTTC